This T cell receptor (beta chain) was captured in a study of blood T cell repertoires in COVID-19. Patients of the Seattle cohort, enrolled during active infection, were followed longitudinally. The method was immunoSEQ multiplex PCR; TCRdb's version includes in-frame clones alone and lacks a portion of them. The data show some 230,000 clones, roughly four fifths seen once. This CDR3 region has 14 residues. Germline V CDR1 and CDR2: SNHLY, FYNNEI. The ends were cut back, 6 bases at V and 9 bases at J, with 18 bases in the middle. The sequence derives from a woman older than 75 with COVID-19, enrolled during active disease. The sample comprised peripheral blood. V usage is TRBV2 and J usage is TRBJ1-5, with D possibly matching TRBD1 (5 bases). CDR3: CASSYGTGLMPQHF. Written as DNA, the CDR3 is TGTGCCAGCAGCTACGGGACTGGGCTTATGCCCCAGCATTTT.